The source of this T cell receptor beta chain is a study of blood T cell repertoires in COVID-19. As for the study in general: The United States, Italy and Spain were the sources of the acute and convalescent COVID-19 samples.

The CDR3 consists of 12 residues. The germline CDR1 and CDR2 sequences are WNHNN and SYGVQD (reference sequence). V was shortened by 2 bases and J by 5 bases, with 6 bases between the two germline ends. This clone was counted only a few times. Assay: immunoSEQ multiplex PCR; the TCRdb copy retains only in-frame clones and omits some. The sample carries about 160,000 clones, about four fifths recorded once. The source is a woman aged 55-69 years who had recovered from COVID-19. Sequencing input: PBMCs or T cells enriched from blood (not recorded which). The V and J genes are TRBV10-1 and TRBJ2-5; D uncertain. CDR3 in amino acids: CASSEGRETQYF. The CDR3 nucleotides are TGCGCCAGCAGTGAGGGTCGGGAGACCCAGTACTTC.